This TCR beta chain was identified in a study of regulatory and conventional T cells in RAG deficiency. This CDR3 is 15 amino acids long. V was pared by 0 bases and J by 1 base, with 10 bases between. Germline CDR1 reads ENHRY; CDR2 reads SYGVKD. Study-wide results and caveats: In Omenn syndrome, sorted "Tregs" may be peripherally activated cells. Compared with controls, unique Treg TCR beta sequences dropped approximately 100-fold in Omenn syndrome and CID/AS. Omenn patients showed >75% Treg-Tconv overlap and shorter CDR3 lengths.

Worth noting for this clone: Its cognate antigen is unknown.

Sequenced by immunoSEQ multiplex PCR; TCRdb stores in-frame clones only, minus some. This sample has 32,000 or so clones, with around 89% found just once. The same data also went into a second study, on regulatory T cells. That work states: The PCR used 52 TRBV and 13 TRBJ primers. In patients, unique TRB V-J pairs were restricted and V/J usage skewed, especially in Tregs.

V is TRBV10-3 and J is TRBJ2-7, with D possibly matching TRBD2 (5 bases). This sequence originates from a human donor in good health. Sequencing input: CD8+ T cells sorted from blood. In nucleotides, the CDR3 is TGTGCCATCAGTGAGTCAAACGGGATATCCTACGAGCAGTACTTC. This translates into CAISESNGISYEQYF.